This T cell receptor beta chain was observed in a study of T cells in Graves' hyperthyroidism and ophthalmopathy. From germline, CDR1 is KGHDR and CDR2 SFDVKD. Unmatched junction bases numbered 16, after V lost 4 bases and J lost 8 bases. The CDR3 length is 19 residues. TCR beta CDR3 regions were amplified from RNA. Primed by the HTBI set, a first-round RT-PCR was run on the TCR CDR3. Each CDR3 protein gets one entry after TCRdb re-called the multiplex PCR reads with MiXCR. Of fewer than 700,000 distinct CDR3 sequences detected, under 20% appear once; the ten largest clones hold 3.8%. This clonotype has just a few counts.

The sample taken for sequencing was blood. The chain is built from TRBV24-1 and TRBJ2-2, with 12 bases lining up with TRBD2. This receptor was obtained from a young woman with Graves' hyperthyroidism. CDR3 sequence (DNA): TGTGCCACCAGTGACCAGGGACTAGCGGGTGGCCCTCACGGTGGGGAGCTGTTTTTT. Translation gives CATSDQGLAGGPHGGELFF.